The source of this TCR beta chain is a study of memory CD8 T cells in hepatitis C reinfection. Only in-frame clones appear in the TCRdb table, and some are missing; sequencing was by immunoSEQ multiplex PCR. This sample has about 45,000 clones; approximately 87% occur once, and the top ten carry approximately 1.2%. The CDR3 runs 13 residues. Germline V gives CDR1 SQVTM, CDR2 ANQGSEA. Trimming removed 3 bases at V and 4 bases at J, with 13 bases between. Time point: peak reinfection, 3 to 8 weeks after reinfection detection. The sorted cells went straight to TCR sequencing with no prior in vitro expansion. Two donors provided sorted CD3+ CD8+ CD45RO- naive CD8 T cells at all three reinfection time points.

The sequence derives from a man in his late teens or twenties with hepatitis C virus infection. Material for sequencing was naive CD8+ T cells sorted from blood. The J gene is TRBJ2-7, the V gene TRBV29-1, with D possibly matching TRBD2 (5 bases). CDR3 bases: TGCAGCGTTGAGTGGGGATCGGGGTACGAGCAGTACTTC. Its protein is CSVEWGSGYEQYF.